The 14 T cell receptor beta chains in this list originate from one sample, sequenced in a study of OX40 agonist ivuxolimab in advanced cancers. Using immunoSEQ multiplex PCR, the repertoire was profiled, and TCRdb retains in-frame clones only, with some absent. Of about 61,000 clones detected, 75% to 90% appear once; the ten largest clones hold under 0.7%. The sample consisted of CD4+ or CD8+ T cells sorted from blood, taken in a trial of the OX40 agonist ivuxolimab. The receptors originated from an adult with an advanced solid tumor such as melanoma, head and neck, liver or kidney cancer.

This chain joins TRBV19 and TRBJ2-6; D is uncertain. Trimming stripped 5 bases from V and 3 bases from J, with 17 bases between. Germline lookup yields CDR1 LNHDA and CDR2 SQIVND (reference sequence). The CDR3 is made up of 17 amino acids. CDR3 region: CASSAPTVRFGANVLTF. The CDR3 DNA sequence: TGTGCCAGTAGTGCCCCAACCGTCAGGTTTGGGGCCAACGTCCTGACTTTC.

The chain combines TRBV11-2 with TRBJ2-1; D remains unclear. Germline V gives CDR1 SGHAT, CDR2 FQNNGV. The V end lost 3 bases, the J end lost 7 bases, and 13 bases lay between the germline ends. The CDR3 is 14 amino acids. CDR3 sequence: CASSFQRLPNEQFF. The CDR3 nucleotides are TGTGCCAGCAGCTTCCAAAGACTCCCGAATGAGCAGTTCTTC.

This clone was seen more than once but under ten times. V is TRBV7-2 and J is TRBJ2-3; no reliable D call. With 5 bases removed from V and 0 bases from J, the gap between germline ends came to 12 bases. This CDR3 spans 15 amino acids. CDR1 and CDR2 (germline): SGHTA, FQGNSA. The CDR3 DNA is TGTGCCAGCAGCCCCTGGGTAGGGAGCACAGATACGCAGTATTTT. As protein: CASSPWVGSTDTQYF.

The genes are TRBV7-9 and TRBJ2-1; D is unresolved. V lost 7 bases to trimming and J lost 7 bases, with 8 bases between them. Germline CDR1 SEHNR, CDR2 FQNEAQ (reference sequence). The CDR3 length is 11 residues. The CDR3 spells CASNLVNEQFF. DNA for the CDR3: TGTGCCAGCAATCTGGTAAATGAGCAGTTCTTC. The full variable domain, rest sourced from reference TRBV7-9 and TRBJ2-1, is DTGVSQNPRHKITKRGQNVTFRCDPISEHNRLYWYRQTLGQGPEFLTYFQNEAQLEKSRLLSDRFSAERPKGSFSTLEIQRTEQGDSAMYLCASNLVNEQFFGPGTRLTVL.

J is TRBJ2-5 and V is TRBV6-5, with D perhaps matching TRBD2 (5 bases). The V end was cut by 7 bases, the J end by 7 bases, with 19 bases between. The CDR3 contains 14 residues. Germline CDR1 reads MNHEY; CDR2 reads SVGAGI. CDR3 region: CASTSGVPGWTQYF. Here the CDR3 DNA reads TGTGCCAGCACCTCCGGAGTACCGGGGTGGACCCAGTACTTC.

The chain uses TRBV9 and TRBJ2-6; 9 bases align to TRBD1. CDR3 length equals 19 residues. Germline loops: CDR1 SGDLS, CDR2 YYNGEE. With V trimmed by 6 bases and J by 0 bases, 13 bases remained unmatched. The CDR3 DNA reads as TGTGCCAGCACCTCAAAGCGGGACAGGGTCAGCTCTGGGGCCAACGTCCTGACTTTC. It encodes CASTSKRDRVSSGANVLTF.

CDR3 sequence (DNA): TGTGCCAGCAGAGTAGCGGGGGCGAACACCGGGGAGCTGTTTTTT. This encodes CASRVAGANTGELFF. The chain couples TRBV6-5 to TRBJ2-2; 9 positions match TRBD2. This CDR3 region has 15 residues. The V and J ends lost 6 bases and 0 bases, in that order; junction bases with no gene match: 2. Per the germline V gene, CDR1 is MNHEY and CDR2 is SVGAGI.

This chain's CDR3 is CASSLGTVSGNTIYF. CDR3 in DNA: TGCGCCAGCAGCCTAGGGACAGTCTCTGGAAACACCATATATTTT. The chain has TRBV5-1 and TRBJ1-3, with 7 nucleotides matching TRBD1. J gave up 0 bases and V 4 bases, and 4 bases lay outside the gene matches. Germline values: CDR1 SGHRS, CDR2 YFSETQ. This CDR3 is built from 15 residues.

V usage is TRBV19 and J usage is TRBJ2-3; possibly TRBD2 for D (6 bases). Germline assignment: CDR1 LNHDA and CDR2 SQIVND (reference sequence). This CDR3 contains 14 residues. Trimming cost V 6 bases and J 3 bases, with 13 bases left between them. The CDR3 DNA reads TGTGCCAGTAGGGACCGGGGGAGAACAGATACGCAGTATTTT. It encodes CASRDRGRTDTQYF.

This chain links TRBV7-2 with TRBJ2-1; D possibly corresponds to TRBD2 (5 bases). Germline CDR1 reads SGHTA; CDR2 reads FQGNSA. With 5 bases removed from V and 8 bases from J, the gap between germline ends came to 16 bases. The CDR3 covers 14 residues. CDR3 bases: TGTGCCAGCAGCATAACGCTACTAGTTGATGAGCAGTTCTTC. Its translation: CASSITLLVDEQFF.

This clone was seen just once. The chain recombines TRBV4-1 with TRBJ2-1; TRBD2 aligns across 7 bases. This CDR3 has 14 residues. With V trimmed by 4 bases and J by 2 bases, 2 bases remained unmatched. CDR1 is MGHRA and CDR2 is YSYEKL in the germline V gene. The CDR3 sequence: CASSLGTTYNEQFF. The CDR3, as DNA: TGCGCCAGCAGCCTCGGGACTACCTACAATGAGCAGTTCTTC.

The V call is TRBV18, the J call TRBJ1-4, with a possible D match to TRBD1 (5 bases). The germline V gene has CDR1 KGHSH and CDR2 LQKENI. The CDR3 sequence is 15 residues long. V was cut by 4 bases and J by 8 bases, with 17 bases left in between. CDR3 DNA: TGTGCCAGCTCACTACAGGCCCGGGCGGAGGAAAAACTGTTTTTT. Amino acids: CASSLQARAEEKLFF.

The gene calls are TRBV4-3 and TRBJ2-7; TRBD1 aligns across 10 bases. Germline CDR1 LGHNA, CDR2 YSLEER. Trimming took 2 bases from V and 2 from J; bases not matched to a gene: 3. This CDR3 comprises 15 residues. The CDR3 DNA is TGCGCCAGCAGCCAACCCGGGACAGGGGCCTACGAGCAGTACTTC. Residues: CASSQPGTGAYEQYF.

The J gene is TRBJ1-4, the V gene TRBV15; 7 nucleotides line up with TRBD1. The germline CDR1 and CDR2 sequences are LNHNV and YYDKDF (reference sequence). J gave up 6 bases and V 1 base, and 5 bases lay outside the gene matches. CDR3 length: 15 residues. CDR3 in amino acids: CATSRATGVDEKLFF. The CDR3 DNA sequence: TGTGCCACCAGCAGAGCAACAGGGGTGGATGAAAAACTGTTTTTT.